These 4 T cell receptor beta chains share one sample of origin, sequenced in a study of shared clonotypes between healthy human individuals (TCRdb year 2020). To prepare the library, the immunoSEQ multiplex PCR assay was applied. Sourced from immuneACCESS, this table was stored by TCRdb with only in-frame sequences that have V and J called. A share of the clones is absent; for the studies checked, an unresolved V gene accounts for under half, and the remainder has no known explanation. This sample gives about 2.3 million clones in total; over 85% of them show up just once. Around 0.4% of the sample goes to the ten largest clones. The sequenced sample consisted of naive CD4+ T cells from PBMCs. The sample's cell subset or site label, decoded: CD45RA+ positively selected. The receptors shown here come from a man between 18 and 29 years old in good health. Some clones in this sample may be carry-over from other donors' samples.

This chain uses TRBV5-4 with TRBJ2-3; 9 nucleotides agree with TRBD2. Germline CDR1 reads SGHNT; CDR2 reads YYREEE (reference sequence). The CDR3 runs 16 residues. The trim removed 2 bases at V and 2 bases at J, leaving 6 bases unmatched. CDR3 bases: TGTGCCAGCAGCTTAAGCGGGAGGTCTTCCACAGATACGCAGTATTTT. Translating gives CASSLSGRSSTDTQYF.

The chain is built from TRBV27 and TRBJ1-4, with 7 positions matching TRBD1. Germline V lookup: CDR1 MNHEY, CDR2 SMNVEV (reference sequence). The CDR3 is made up of 15 amino acids. Losses at the gene ends were 4 bases for V and 11 bases for J; bases not matched to a gene: 13. CDR3 amino acids: CASSSSDRAGGKLFF. The DNA of the CDR3 is TGTGCCAGCAGTTCCTCAGACAGGGCCGGGGGGAAACTGTTTTTT.

This chain joins TRBV6-1 and TRBJ1-2, with 10 bases matching TRBD1. Trimming took 5 bases from V and 8 from J; bases not matched to a gene: 14. The germline gives CDR1 MNHNS, CDR2 SASEGT. This CDR3 has 16 residues. The CDR3 loop is CASSKDRDRGAYGYTF. CDR3 nucleotide sequence: TGTGCCAGCAGTAAAGACCGGGACAGGGGTGCTTACGGCTACACCTTC.

This chain uses TRBV7-2 with TRBJ2-1, with D possibly TRBD1 on 5 matching bases. There are 15 residues in the CDR3. Germline V gene lookup returns CDR1 SGHTA and CDR2 FQGNSA. Trimming shortened V by 5 bases and J by 3 bases, and 14 bases separated the two germline ends. This chain's CDR3 is CASSQGPLVYNEQFF. DNA for the CDR3: TGTGCCAGCAGCCAGGGCCCCCTGGTCTACAATGAGCAGTTCTTC. Full variable domain (missing parts from reference TRBV7-2 and TRBJ2-1): GAGVSQSPSNKVTEKGKDVELRCDPISGHTALYWYRQSLGQGLEFLIYFQGNSAPDKSGLPSDRFSAERTGGSVSTLTIQRTQQEDSAVYLCASSQGPLVYNEQFFGPGTRLTVL.